The 17 T cell receptor beta chains in this list originate from one sample, sequenced in a study of shared clonotypes between healthy human individuals. Sequenced by immunoSEQ multiplex PCR; TCRdb stores in-frame clones only, minus some. The table includes 300,000 to 400,000 clones, less than 85% detected once. Sequenced input: memory CD4+ T cells sorted from blood. Subset in this sample: CD45RA-negative fraction. Every receptor here comes from a man aged 25 to 40 in good health.

V gene TRBV5-4 combines with J gene TRBJ2-1; maybe TRBD2 (6 bases). Germline CDR1 SGHNT, CDR2 YYREEE (reference sequence). The CDR3 is 16 residues long. V lost 1 base and J lost 4, with 15 bases in between. The CDR3 DNA reads as TGTGCCAGCAGCTTGTATACACTAGCAAGGTACAATGAGCAGTTCTTC. Protein sequence: CASSLYTLARYNEQFF.

Worth noting for this clone: In the same sample, other DNA sequences code for this CDR3. The chain combines TRBV4-2 with TRBJ1-5; D not resolved. The CDR3 covers 14 residues. Germline loops: CDR1 LGHNA, CDR2 YNFKEQ. V was shortened by 1 base and J by 3 bases, with 7 bases between the two germline ends. For the CDR3, the DNA is TGTGCCAGCAGCCAAGGGCAGAACAATCAGCCCCAGCATTTT. It yields the protein CASSQGQNNQPQHF.

The chain uses TRBV5-5 and TRBJ2-1, with D unresolved. V was shortened by 6 bases and J by 8 bases, with 24 bases between the two germline ends. Germline-derived CDR1 and CDR2 are SGHKS and YYEKEE (reference sequence). CDR3 size: 16 residues. The CDR3 nucleotides read TGTGCCAGCACACCAGAGCTGCTCCGGCCCCTGGATGAGCAGTTCTTC. Translation gives CASTPELLRPLDEQFF.

The CDR3 DNA sequence: TGCGCCAGCAGCCAAGATAGGGGTGCGGAGGCCCAAGAGACCCAGTACTTC. Residues: CASSQDRGAEAQETQYF. This sequence joins TRBV4-1 and TRBJ2-5; D might be TRBD1 or TRBD2, each matching 5 bases. This CDR3 region has 17 residues. The ends were cut back, 0 bases at V and 1 base at J, with 15 bases in the middle. The V gene's germline CDR1 is MGHRA and CDR2 YSYEKL.

The chain has TRBV5-6 and TRBJ2-1; 7 positions agree with TRBD1. This CDR3 spans 19 amino acids. The ends lost 1 base at V and 0 bases at J; junction bases unmatched: 13. Germline V lookup: CDR1 SGHDT, CDR2 YYEEEE. In DNA form, the CDR3 reads TGTGCCAGCAGCTTGCTTGCTGGGCCAGGGGGAAACTCCTACAATGAGCAGTTCTTC. It translates to CASSLLAGPGGNSYNEQFF.

The chain joins TRBV5-5 to TRBJ2-1, with TRBD2 identical over 7 bases. V lost 4 bases, J lost 2 bases, and 6 bases stayed unmatched. The CDR3 length is 15 residues. Germline V CDR1 and CDR2: SGHKS, YYEKEE (reference sequence). The CDR3 spells CASSHSGVAYNEQFF. The CDR3 bases are TGTGCCAGCAGCCACAGCGGGGTCGCCTACAATGAGCAGTTCTTC.

The CDR3 DNA is TGCGCCAGCAGTCAATCTGCTCGCGGGAGGAACCGGGAGCTGTTTTTT. Protein product: CASSQSARGRNRELFF. This sequence joins TRBV23-1 and TRBJ2-2; 8 positions match TRBD2. TRBV23-1 is identified as an open reading frame with a role that is uncertain. The CDR3 length is 16 residues. V was pared by 0 bases and J by 9 bases, with 9 bases of the junction left unmatched.

The CDR3 nucleotides read TGCGCCAGCAGCCTGGGACCCGGCTTCAATGAGCAGTTCTTC. Protein: CASSLGPGFNEQFF. V is TRBV5-1 and J is TRBJ2-1, with D perhaps assigned TRBD1 or TRBD2 (5 bases each). V was cut by 4 bases and J by 6 bases, with 14 bases left in between. In germline, CDR1 is SGHRS, CDR2 YFSETQ. The CDR3 is 14 residues long. Complete variable domain (other parts from reference TRBV5-1 and TRBJ2-1): KAGVTQTPRYLIKTRGQQVTLSCSPISGHRSVSWYQQTPGQGLQFLFEYFSETQRNKGNFPGRFSGRQFSNSRSEMNVSTLELGDSALYLCASSLGPGFNEQFFGPGTRLTVL.

This clone has more than one count but fewer than ten. The gene calls are TRBV18 and TRBJ1-5, with D uncertain. This CDR3 is 14 amino acids long. Germline assignment: CDR1 KGHSH and CDR2 LQKENI. Trimming left V 2 bases short and J 2 bases short, with 7 bases between. The CDR3 region has the DNA TGTGCCAGCTCACCAGGTATGGGCAATCAGCCCCAGCATTTT. As protein: CASSPGMGNQPQHF.

The J gene is TRBJ1-1, the V gene TRBV5-1; D call uncertain. Germline values: CDR1 SGHRS, CDR2 YFSETQ. Trimming removed 2 bases at V and 1 base at J, with 9 bases between. The CDR3 totals 14 residues. This CDR3 is CASSFGPENTEAFF. The CDR3 DNA sequence: TGCGCCAGCAGCTTCGGCCCCGAGAACACTGAAGCTTTCTTT.

This chain uses TRBV6-1 with TRBJ1-5; D may be TRBD1 (6 bases). V lost 10 bases, J lost 5 bases, and 18 bases lay in between. Germline V CDR1 and CDR2: MNHNS, SASEGT. The CDR3 runs to 14 residues. CDR3 sequence: CATQGGRGDQPQHF. CDR3 nucleotide sequence: TGTGCCACCCAAGGCGGCAGGGGTGATCAGCCCCAGCATTTT.

This sequence joins TRBV30 and TRBJ2-7; D might be TRBD2 (6 bases). The germline V gene has CDR1 GTSNPN and CDR2 SVGIG (reference sequence). The CDR3 extends over 11 amino acids. Trimming removed 7 bases from V and 6 bases from J, with 13 bases in between. The chain's CDR3 is CASAGQREQYF. DNA of the CDR3: TGTGCCTCCGCGGGGCAGCGCGAGCAGTACTTC.

This chain links TRBV19 with TRBJ2-1; 8 nucleotides agree with TRBD1. The CDR3 consists of 13 residues. Germline V CDR1 and CDR2: LNHDA, SQIVND (reference sequence). V lost 10 bases to trimming and J lost 8 bases; unmatched junction nucleotides: 10. The CDR3 protein is CATTQGGGDEQFF. CDR3 DNA: TGTGCCACAACACAGGGGGGTGGCGATGAGCAGTTCTTC.

In DNA form, the CDR3 reads TGCGCCAGCAGTGCGGACGGTGATAGCAATCAGCCCCAGCATTTT. It translates to CASSADGDSNQPQHF. The rearrangement uses TRBV5-1 and TRBJ1-5; D gene ambiguous. The germline V gene has CDR1 SGHRS and CDR2 YFSETQ. The CDR3 covers 15 residues. The V end was cut by 5 bases, the J end by 0 bases, with 12 bases between.

The chain has TRBV9 and TRBJ1-2; D is uncertain. CDR1 and CDR2 from the germline V gene are SGDLS and YYNGEE. V was pared by 0 bases and J by 4 bases, with 4 bases between. The CDR3 has 12 residues. The CDR3 here is CASSVDVYGYTF. The CDR3, as DNA: TGTGCCAGCAGCGTAGATGTCTATGGCTACACCTTC.

The sample holds one count of this clone. The chain couples TRBV28 to TRBJ2-1; 15 bases agree with TRBD2. J gave up 4 bases and V 5 bases, and 9 bases lay outside the gene matches. This CDR3 spans 18 amino acids. Germline loops: CDR1 MDHEN, CDR2 SYDVKM. CDR3 sequence: CASSVRGTSGRRYNEQFF. The CDR3 bases are TGTGCCAGCAGTGTCAGGGGGACTAGCGGGAGGCGTTACAATGAGCAGTTCTTC.

For this clone: The identical CDR3 is also encoded by other nucleotide sequences in the sample. J is TRBJ2-7 and V is TRBV18, with 11 bases that match TRBD2. The CDR3 runs to 14 residues. Germline CDR1 KGHSH, CDR2 LQKENI. V lost 3 bases to trimming and J lost 4 bases; unmatched junction nucleotides: 2. CDR3 amino acids: CASSPGTSGYEQYF. DNA of the CDR3: TGTGCCAGCTCACCCGGGACTAGCGGATACGAGCAGTACTTC.